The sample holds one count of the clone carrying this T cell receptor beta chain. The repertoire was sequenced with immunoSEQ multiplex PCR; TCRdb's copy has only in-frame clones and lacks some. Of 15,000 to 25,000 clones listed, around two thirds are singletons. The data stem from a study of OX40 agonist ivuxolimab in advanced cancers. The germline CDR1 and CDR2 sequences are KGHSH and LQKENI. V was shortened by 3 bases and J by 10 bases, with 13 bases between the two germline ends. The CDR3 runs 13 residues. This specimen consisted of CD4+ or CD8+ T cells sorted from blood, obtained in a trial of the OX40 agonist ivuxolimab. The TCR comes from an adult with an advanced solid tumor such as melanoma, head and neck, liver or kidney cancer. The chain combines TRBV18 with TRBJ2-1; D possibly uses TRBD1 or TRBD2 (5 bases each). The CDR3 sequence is CASSPGDLREQFF. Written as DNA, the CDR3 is TGTGCCAGCTCACCGGGGGACCTCAGGGAGCAGTTCTTC.